This TCR beta chain was recorded in a study of T cells expressing NK-cell markers. Overall study findings and caveats: These clonotypes additionally ranked first within the CD3+CD56-NKG2C+ fraction of several donors.

For this clonotype: What it binds is unknown.

One entry per CDR3 protein, without DNA, is what TCRdb gives after re-calling the 5' RACE reads. Its listing shows just under 150,000 distinct CDR3 sequences. Sequenced sample: blood T cells: a sorted CD56 or NKG2C T cell subset, CD4+ or CD8+ T cells, or bulk PBMC T cells (not recorded which). This clonotype originated in a young man in good health.

The chain's CDR3 is CAWSGGTSGRANEQFF. The chain links TRBV30 to TRBJ2-1; TCRdb picks TRBD2, but there is no DNA to check that call. Germline values: CDR1 GTSNPN, CDR2 SVGIG (reference sequence). The CDR3 has 16 residues.